The 18 T cell receptor beta chains given below trace back to one sample, sequenced in a study of T cells in Graves' hyperthyroidism and ophthalmopathy. RNA transcripts yielded amplified TCR beta CDR3 regions. Using the HTBI primer set, a first-round RT-PCR was run on the TCR CDR3. TCRdb redid the calling of the multiplex PCR reads with MiXCR, one entry per CDR3 protein. The sample holds hundreds of thousands of distinct CDR3 sequences, 11% to 15% seen once. Sequencing was performed on blood. The receptors shown here come from a woman between 25 and 40 years old with Graves' hyperthyroidism.

This clonotype was recorded many times. The DNA for the CDR3 is TGTGCCAGCAGCTTAGCGGGTTCGGATGGCTACACCTTC. Translation gives CASSLAGSDGYTF. This sequence joins TRBV11-1 and TRBJ1-2; no clear D gene. The germline V gene encodes CDR1 SGHAT and CDR2 FQDESV (reference sequence). This CDR3 spans 13 amino acids. Trimming removed 0 bases at V and 6 bases at J, with 8 bases between.

The V call is TRBV15, the J call TRBJ1-1; 10 nucleotides match TRBD1. With 3 bases clipped from V and 10 bases from J, the junction kept 8 bases outside the gene matches. Germline CDR1 reads LNHNV; CDR2 reads YYDKDF (reference sequence). The CDR3 contains 14 residues. For the CDR3, the DNA is TGTGCCACCAGCAGGGGCGGACAGGGGGTAGGAGCTTTCTTT. Translated, it gives CATSRGGQGVGAFF.

The chain couples TRBV11-3 to TRBJ2-3; 13 bases map to TRBD2. The CDR3 is 15 residues long. The V segment lost 5 bases and the J segment 7 bases; nucleotides outside the gene matches: 6. Germline values: CDR1 SGHNT, CDR2 YENEEA. The CDR3 sequence: CASSPGTSGMNTQYF. CDR3 DNA sequence: TGTGCCAGCAGCCCCGGGACTAGCGGGATGAATACGCAGTATTTT.

This clonotype showed up many times. The V and J genes are TRBV28 and TRBJ2-5; D perhaps matches TRBD1 (7 bases). The V and J ends lost 7 bases and 7 bases respectively, with 16 bases between them. Germline V gene data show CDR1 as MDHEN and CDR2 as SYDVKM. The CDR3 is 13 residues long. This CDR3 is CASNYRGGGTQYF. The CDR3 DNA is TGTGCCAGCAACTACAGGGGAGGAGGGACCCAGTACTTC.

In its sample, this clonotype was seen a few times. The genes are TRBV6-1 and TRBJ2-2; 9 positions match TRBD2. This CDR3 comprises 14 residues. CDR1 and CDR2 (germline): MNHNS, SASEGT. V gave up 5 bases and J gave up 6 bases; unmatched junction bases: 4. As DNA, the CDR3 is TGTGCCAGCAGTTACGCGGGAGGGTCCGGGGAGCTGTTTTTT. Amino acids: CASSYAGGSGELFF.

This clonotype has at least ten counts. The rearrangement uses TRBV11-2 and TRBJ2-1; the match to TRBD2 covers 12 bases. Trimming at V came to 6 bases and at J to 7 bases, leaving 7 bases not matched to a gene. This CDR3 is built from 15 residues. The germline V gene has CDR1 SGHAT and CDR2 FQNNGV. The CDR3 DNA sequence: TGTGCCAGCAGTCTCGGGACTAGCGGGTTGAATGAGCAGTTCTTC. Its translation is CASSLGTSGLNEQFF. Using reference TRBV11-2 and TRBJ2-1 for the parts outside the CDR3, the full variable domain is EAGVAQSPRYKIIEKRQSVAFWCNPISGHATLYWYQQILGQGPKLLIQFQNNGVVDDSQLPKDRFSAERLKGVDSTLKIQPAKLEDSAVYLCASSLGTSGLNEQFFGPGTRLTVL.

This clonotype was observed many times. J is TRBJ1-2 and V is TRBV12-3 or TRBV12-4; 8 nucleotides match TRBD1. V lost 5 bases and J lost 13; bases outside the gene matches: 15. The CDR3 is 14 amino acids. The CDR3 spells CASSGPGTGAAPTF. As DNA, the CDR3 is TGTGCCAGCAGTGGACCCGGGACAGGCGCTGCTCCCACCTTC.

The chain uses TRBV7-9 and TRBJ1-5, with a possible D match to TRBD1 (5 bases). The germline CDR1 and CDR2 sequences are SEHNR and FQNEAQ (reference sequence). The CDR3 extends over 14 amino acids. V lost 4 bases, J lost 1 base, and 8 bases lay in between. CDR3 in amino acids: CASSSSGSNQPQHF. The CDR3 coding sequence is TGTGCCAGCAGCTCATCAGGGAGCAATCAGCCCCAGCATTTT.

This clonotype was observed many times. V is TRBV15 and J is TRBJ1-1; D gene uncertain. The germline V gene encodes CDR1 LNHNV and CDR2 YYDKDF (reference sequence). This CDR3 is built from 13 residues. V lost 0 bases, J lost 10 bases, and 12 bases lay in between. CDR3 bases: TGTGCCACCAGCAGAGATTACAACAGCTTAGCTTTCTTT. Its protein is CATSRDYNSLAFF. The whole variable domain, filled in from reference TRBV15 and TRBJ1-1, reads DAMVIQNPRYQVTQFGKPVTLSCSQTLNHNVMYWYQQKSSQAPKLLFHYYDKDFNNEADTPDNFQSRRPNTSFCFLDIRSPGLGDTAMYLCATSRDYNSLAFFGQGTRLTVV.

This clonotype was recorded many times. The chain recombines TRBV30 with TRBJ2-5, with D unresolved. CDR3 length: 13 residues. The germline V gene has CDR1 GTSNPN and CDR2 SVGIG (reference sequence). Trimming removed 2 bases from V and 2 bases from J, with 9 bases in between. The CDR3: CAWSLGLQETQYF. The CDR3 DNA sequence: TGTGCCTGGAGTTTAGGGTTACAAGAGACCCAGTACTTC.

This chain connects TRBV6-2 or TRBV6-3 to TRBJ2-1; the D is unclear. Germline V gene sequence: CDR1 MNHEY, CDR2 SVGEGT. V gave up 5 bases and J gave up 6 bases, with 17 bases separating them. The CDR3 contains 15 residues. In DNA, the CDR3 is TGTGCCAGCAGTGTCTACTCCGCCCCGGGCAATGAGCAGTTCTTC. Its translation: CASSVYSAPGNEQFF.

This clonotype was recorded at least ten times. This sequence joins TRBV7-2 and TRBJ2-7, with 7 bases aligning to TRBD2. CDR3 length: 15 residues. Germline CDR1 is SGHTA and CDR2 is FQGNSA. V shed 5 bases, J shed 2 bases, and the junction held 9 bases outside the gene matches. CDR3 sequence (DNA): TGTGCCAGCAGCATACTCGGGACTACACCCTACGAGCAGTACTTC. Translation gives CASSILGTTPYEQYF.

V and J are TRBV4-1 and TRBJ2-2, with 9 positions matching TRBD1. Germline V lookup: CDR1 MGHRA, CDR2 YSYEKL. The V and J ends lost 4 bases and 6 bases, in that order; junction bases with no gene match: 9. This CDR3 has 16 residues. For the CDR3, the DNA is TGCGCCAGCAGCCGTACAGGGGGCGGTTTAGCCGGGGAGCTGTTTTTT. Protein sequence: CASSRTGGGLAGELFF.

This clonotype was observed many times. This sequence joins TRBV12-3 or TRBV12-4 and TRBJ1-2; the D gene is possibly TRBD1 (5 bases). Trimming stripped 5 bases from V and 13 bases from J, with 26 bases between. The length of the CDR3 is 15 residues. CDR3 in DNA: TGTGCCAGCAGTCAATCCGAGGCACCTGGGGGGGGGAGCACCTTC. Encoded protein: CASSQSEAPGGGSTF.

The chain recombines TRBV19 with TRBJ1-1; D ambiguous. This CDR3 region has 11 residues. The germline gives CDR1 LNHDA, CDR2 SQIVND (reference sequence). Trimming took off 3 bases at V and 10 bases at J, with 9 bases between the two ends. The CDR3 region has the DNA TGTGCCAGTAGTATTTCCTTTGGAGCTTTCTTT. Translated, it gives CASSISFGAFF.

The V and J genes are TRBV6-1 and TRBJ2-2; the D gene is possibly TRBD1 (6 bases). V lost 6 bases and J 6 bases, leaving 17 bases between the germline ends. This CDR3 comprises 15 residues. The germline gives CDR1 MNHNS, CDR2 SASEGT. CDR3 nucleotides: TGTGCCAGCAGCCCTACCAGGGGAAGCGCCGGGGAGCTGTTTTTT. Amino acids: CASSPTRGSAGELFF.

This clonotype was observed a few times. The V call is TRBV28, the J call TRBJ2-7, with TRBD2 matching over 13 bases. The length of the CDR3 is 16 residues. CDR1 MDHEN and CDR2 SYDVKM come from the germline V gene. With 8 bases clipped from V and 6 bases from J, the junction kept 13 bases outside the gene matches. In DNA, the CDR3 is TGTGCCAGCTCACTCATCGGGACTAGCGGGAAGGGCGAGCAGTACTTC. Its protein is CASSLIGTSGKGEQYF.

CDR3 amino acids: CASSTPEGLEQYF. The CDR3 nucleotides read TGTGCCAGCTCTACCCCCGAAGGACTCGAGCAGTACTTC. V and J are TRBV3-1 and TRBJ2-7; tentatively, D is TRBD2 (5 bases). Trimming took off 8 bases at V and 6 bases at J, with 17 bases between the two ends. The CDR3 loop spans 13 amino acids. Germline CDR1 reads LGHDT; CDR2 reads YNNKEL (reference sequence).